One and the same sample provided the 29 T cell receptor beta chains below, sequenced in a study of cytomegalovirus exposure and HLA in healthy donors (dated by TCRdb to 2016 to 2017). The protocol used for the library was the immunoSEQ multiplex PCR assay. A mixture of 60 forward primers for TCR Vbeta segments and 13 reverse primers for TCR Jbeta segments was used in the multiplex PCR. The table was pulled from immuneACCESS by TCRdb, which kept in-frame rearrangements only. Such tables lose some clones; where checked, under half of the loss comes from unresolved V genes, and the rest has no known cause. This sample lists some 150,000 clones; nearly 80% were detected once. Approximately 2.9% of the sample goes to the ten largest clones. What was sequenced was PBMCs. Receptor source: a man in his forties or fifties in good health and CMV-seropositive.

This clone was detected once. The chain links TRBV6-1 to TRBJ1-6; D unclear. V was cut by 10 bases and J by 0 bases, with 7 bases left in between. CDR1 is MNHNS and CDR2 is SASEGT in the germline V gene. The CDR3 has 13 amino acids. The CDR3 nucleotides are TGTGCCACCGAGAGCTCCTATAATTCACCCCTCCACTTT. It yields the protein CATESSYNSPLHF.

This sequence joins TRBV30 and TRBJ2-3, with D possibly being TRBD2 (5 bases). Germline V gene sequence: CDR1 GTSNPN, CDR2 SVGIG (reference sequence). There are 15 residues in the CDR3. V dropped 3 bases and J dropped 2 bases, with 15 bases sitting between them. CDR3 region: CAWSFRGLFTDTQYF. The CDR3 DNA sequence: TGTGCCTGGAGCTTTCGCGGACTGTTCACAGATACGCAGTATTTT.

Only a few counts were recorded for this clone. The chain recombines TRBV11-2 with TRBJ2-1; TRBD2 matches at 7 bases. The CDR3 consists of 17 residues. Germline loops: CDR1 SGHAT, CDR2 FQNNGV. Losses at the gene ends were 1 base for V and 3 bases for J; bases not matched to a gene: 9. The CDR3 region has the DNA TGTGCCAGCAGCTTAGGCCGGCTAGCGGCAGACTACAATGAGCAGTTCTTC. The encoded protein is CASSLGRLAADYNEQFF.

This clone has only a few counts. The chain recombines TRBV11-2 with TRBJ2-1, with TRBD2 as a possible D gene (6 bases). The CDR3 consists of 16 residues. The germline V gene encodes CDR1 SGHAT and CDR2 FQNNGV. Trimming took off 5 bases at V and 0 bases at J, with 14 bases between the two ends. The CDR3 loop is CASSRISGSSYNEQFF. The DNA of the CDR3 is TGTGCCAGCAGCAGAATTAGCGGAAGCTCCTACAATGAGCAGTTCTTC.

This rearrangement joins TRBV27 to TRBJ2-5, with 13 bases lining up with TRBD2. Judging by the DNA end, TRBJ2-7 fits better; the J call may be wrong. The CDR3 covers 14 residues. CDR1 and CDR2 (germline): MNHEY, SMNVEV (reference sequence). CDR3 sequence: CASRLAGGTYEQYF. The CDR3 coding sequence is TGTGCCAGCCGACTAGCGGGAGGTACCTACGAGCAGTACTTC.

V usage is TRBV18 and J usage is TRBJ1-1; D not resolved. The CDR3 is made up of 14 amino acids. From germline, CDR1 is KGHSH and CDR2 LQKENI. V was trimmed by 6 bases and J by 1 base, leaving 12 bases between them. CDR3 loop: CASSTSVRNTEAFF. CDR3 in DNA: TGTGCCAGCTCGACAAGTGTAAGGAACACTGAAGCTTTCTTT.

The V gene is TRBV19, the J gene TRBJ1-2, with 9 nucleotides matching TRBD1. Per the germline V gene, CDR1 is LNHDA and CDR2 is SQIVND (reference sequence). The J segment lost 9 bases and the V segment lost 7 bases, leaving 9 bases of the junction unmatched. The CDR3 extends over 13 amino acids. The CDR3 loop is CASTRDRDRSYTF. Written as DNA, the CDR3 is TGTGCCAGTACCAGGGACAGGGATCGCAGCTACACCTTC.

This chain connects TRBV19 to TRBJ2-7; TRBD1 agrees at 7 bases. The CDR3 is 12 residues long. The J segment lost 5 bases and the V segment lost 5 bases, leaving 3 bases of the junction unmatched. From germline, CDR1 is LNHDA and CDR2 SQIVND (reference sequence). This CDR3 is CASSVQGDEQYF. DNA for the CDR3: TGTGCCAGTAGTGTCCAGGGGGACGAGCAGTACTTC.

This clone was counted only a few times. The chain is built from TRBV9 and TRBJ2-2, with TRBD1 matching over 8 bases. Trimming cost V 2 bases and J 2 bases; bases outside gene matches: 5. The CDR3 has 16 residues. Germline CDR1 reads SGDLS; CDR2 reads YYNGEE. CDR3 coding DNA: TGTGCCAGCAGCGTCGGGACAGGAGGCAACACCGGGGAGCTGTTTTTT. It is translated as CASSVGTGGNTGELFF.

The J gene is TRBJ1-1, the V gene TRBV7-8; TRBD1 matches 10 bases. Germline CDR1 SGHVS, CDR2 FQNEAQ. CDR3 length equals 15 residues. The trim removed 1 base at V and 5 bases at J, leaving 4 bases unmatched. The CDR3 bases are TGTGCCAGCAGCTTAGAAGGACAGGGGGGAACTGAAGCTTTCTTT. Encoded protein: CASSLEGQGGTEAFF.

The CDR3 DNA sequence: TGTGCCAGTAGTGACAGGGGTCCCTACGAGCAGTACTTC. Translated, it gives CASSDRGPYEQYF. The chain couples TRBV19 to TRBJ2-7, with TRBD1 identical over 8 bases. The germline V gene has CDR1 LNHDA and CDR2 SQIVND (reference sequence). This CDR3 comprises 13 residues. V lost 5 bases, J lost 2 bases, and 2 bases stayed unmatched. The full variable domain, with the rest looked up from reference TRBV19 and TRBJ2-7, is DGGITQSPKYLFRKEGQNVTLSCEQNLNHDAMYWYRQDPGQGLRLIYYSQIVNDFQKGDIAEGYSVSREKKESFPLTVTSAQKNPTAFYLCASSDRGPYEQYFGPGTRLTVT.

The chain combines TRBV19 with TRBJ1-2, with D perhaps TRBD1 (6 bases). V lost 3 bases and J 6 bases, leaving 14 bases between the germline ends. The CDR3 consists of 14 residues. Germline values: CDR1 LNHDA, CDR2 SQIVND (reference sequence). CDR3 DNA sequence: TGTGCCAGTAGTATGGTCCCTGCAGGGGATGGCTACACCTTC. Translated, it gives CASSMVPAGDGYTF.

CDR3: CASNGGPSYNEQFF. CDR3 coding DNA: TGTGCCAGCAACGGCGGTCCCTCCTACAATGAGCAGTTCTTC. The J gene is TRBJ2-1, the V gene TRBV9; D is unclear. The V gene lost 6 bases and the J gene lost 0 bases, with 10 bases spanning the gap. The germline V gene encodes CDR1 SGDLS and CDR2 YYNGEE. The CDR3 contains 14 residues. The full variable domain, in which reference TRBV9 and TRBJ2-1 provide the parts outside the CDR3, is DSGVTQTPKHLITATGQRVTLRCSPRSGDLSVYWYQQSLDQGLQFLIQYYNGEERAKGNILERFSAQQFPDLHSELNLSSLELGDSALYFCASNGGPSYNEQFFGPGTRLTVL.

The CDR3 DNA sequence: TGTGCCAGCAGCTTGGGGTCGGGACAGGGCTTTTCACCCCTCCACTTT. Its protein is CASSLGSGQGFSPLHF. This chain links TRBV5-6 with TRBJ1-6; 9 nucleotides line up with TRBD1. Trimming took 0 bases from V and 9 from J; bases not matched to a gene: 7. CDR3 length: 16 amino acids. Germline CDR1 and CDR2: SGHDT and YYEEEE.

This chain joins TRBV4-2 and TRBJ1-1; D may be TRBD1 (5 bases). The V gene's germline CDR1 is LGHNA and CDR2 YNFKEQ. V dropped 0 bases and J dropped 7 bases, with 18 bases sitting between them. There are 16 residues in the CDR3. The CDR3 protein is CASSQEAADIAGEAFF. The CDR3 bases are TGTGCCAGCAGCCAAGAGGCCGCGGACATTGCCGGTGAAGCTTTCTTT.

The chain has TRBV4-1 and TRBJ1-1, with D maybe TRBD1 (6 bases). Germline V gene data show CDR1 as MGHRA and CDR2 as YSYEKL. This CDR3 has 15 residues. V was clipped by 6 bases and J by 5 bases, with 19 bases between them. CDR3 sequence: CASSRTGNLGTEAFF. The DNA of the CDR3 is TGCGCCAGCAGTCGCACAGGGAACCTGGGGACTGAAGCTTTCTTT.

The rearrangement joins TRBV9 to TRBJ1-2; possible D gene TRBD1, 5 bases. The V and J ends lost 0 bases and 3 bases respectively, with 12 bases between them. CDR1 and CDR2 (germline): SGDLS, YYNGEE. CDR3 size: 15 residues. CDR3 loop: CASSVGVTGHYGYTF. The CDR3 nucleotides read TGTGCCAGCAGCGTAGGGGTCACAGGACACTATGGCTACACCTTC.

The chain links TRBV30 to TRBJ1-2, with 8 bases that match TRBD1. Losses at the gene ends were 8 bases for V and 3 bases for J; bases not matched to a gene: 5. Germline V lookup: CDR1 GTSNPN, CDR2 SVGIG (reference sequence). This CDR3 has 12 residues. CDR3 protein: CARDRGDYGYTF. The DNA for the CDR3 is TGTGCCCGAGACAGGGGTGACTATGGCTACACCTTC.

The chain carries TRBV2 and TRBJ1-2; TRBD1 aligns across 10 bases. J lost 0 bases, V lost 6 bases, and 7 bases had no gene match. CDR1 and CDR2 from the germline V gene are SNHLY and FYNNEI. The CDR3 sequence is 16 residues long. This CDR3 reads CASRRQGAFSNYGYTF. The CDR3 bases are TGTGCCAGCAGGAGACAGGGGGCGTTCTCTAACTATGGCTACACCTTC. Full variable domain (outside the CDR3, taken from reference TRBV2 and TRBJ1-2): EPEVTQTPSHQVTQMGQEVILRCVPISNHLYFYWYRQILGQKVEFLVSFYNNEISEKSEIFDDQFSVERPDGSNFTLKIRSTKLEDSAMYFCASRRQGAFSNYGYTFGSGTRLTVV.

The chain carries TRBV6-1 and TRBJ1-1; 9 bases agree with TRBD1. CDR1 and CDR2 (germline): MNHNS, SASEGT. The CDR3 totals 15 residues. V shed 7 bases and J 4 bases; nucleotides not matched to a gene: 10. CDR3 in amino acids: CASTAGTGWGTEAFF. CDR3 in DNA: TGTGCCAGCACTGCCGGGACAGGGTGGGGCACTGAAGCTTTCTTT.

This chain uses TRBV5-8 with TRBJ2-3; the match to TRBD2 covers 15 bases. After removal of 4 bases from V and 7 bases from J, the junction contained 4 bases not matched to a gene. The CDR3 contains 15 residues. Germline V gene sequence: CDR1 SGHTS, CDR2 YDEGEE. The CDR3 nucleotides are TGTGCCAGCAGCGTCGGGACTAGCGGGAGGAATACGCAGTATTTT. Protein sequence: CASSVGTSGRNTQYF.

In this sample, this clone turned up once. The chain employs TRBV19 and TRBJ2-4; D call uncertain. The V gene lost 10 bases and the J gene lost 0 bases, with 16 bases spanning the gap. The CDR3 covers 15 residues. Per germline, CDR1 LNHDA and CDR2 SQIVND (reference sequence). CDR3 sequence reads: CATNPCYLAKNIQYF. The CDR3 nucleotides read TGTGCCACCAACCCCTGCTACCTAGCCAAAAACATTCAGTACTTC.

The V call is TRBV5-1, the J call TRBJ2-3, with TRBD1 matching 7 bases. The germline V gene encodes CDR1 SGHRS and CDR2 YFSETQ. This CDR3 is built from 16 residues. V shed 0 bases and J 0 bases; nucleotides not matched to a gene: 4. The CDR3 loop is CASSLEGTESTDTQYF. DNA for the CDR3: TGCGCCAGCAGCTTGGAGGGGACAGAAAGCACAGATACGCAGTATTTT.

The rearrangement uses TRBV9 and TRBJ1-5; tentatively, D is TRBD1 (5 bases). Per the germline V gene, CDR1 is SGDLS and CDR2 is YYNGEE. The CDR3 consists of 14 residues. Trimming removed 3 bases at V and 4 bases at J, with 11 bases between. This CDR3 reads CASSAGELNQPQHF. The CDR3 bases are TGTGCCAGCAGCGCGGGGGAGTTAAATCAGCCCCAGCATTTT.

This chain joins TRBV28 and TRBJ1-6, with D perhaps TRBD1 (5 bases). The CDR3 length is 16 residues. Germline loops: CDR1 MDHEN, CDR2 SYDVKM. With 3 bases removed from V and 8 bases from J, the gap between germline ends came to 17 bases. CDR3 DNA sequence: TGTGCCAGCAGTTTGGGAGGGACGCGGGGGGATTCACCCCTCCACTTT. Translation gives CASSLGGTRGDSPLHF.

The chain uses TRBV11-2 and TRBJ1-3; D call uncertain. V shed 0 bases and J shed 0 bases, with 9 bases lying between them. This CDR3 has 16 residues. Germline-derived CDR1 and CDR2 are SGHAT and FQNNGV. The CDR3 bases are TGTGCCAGCAGCTTAGAATTGAGATACTCTGGAAACACCATATATTTT. The encoded protein is CASSLELRYSGNTIYF.

The chain links TRBV15 to TRBJ1-1; D gene unclear. CDR3 length: 14 residues. Trimming shortened V by 0 bases and J by 2 bases, and 7 bases separated the two germline ends. Germline CDR1 is LNHNV and CDR2 is YYDKDF (reference sequence). The CDR3 sequence: CATSRDRRNTEAFF. The CDR3 nucleotides read TGTGCCACCAGCAGAGACCGCAGAAACACTGAAGCTTTCTTT.

The gene calls are TRBV7-3 and TRBJ2-7; 10 bases match TRBD2. Losses at the gene ends were 4 bases for V and 9 bases for J; bases not matched to a gene: 12. Germline V CDR1 and CDR2: SGHTA, FQGTGA. CDR3 length: 15 residues. The CDR3 region has the DNA TGTGCCAGCAGCTCCTCCGCTAGCGGGAGAGCCGGGCAGTACTTC. Its translation: CASSSSASGRAGQYF.

The rearrangement uses TRBV7-2 and TRBJ2-1; 9 nucleotides match TRBD1. Trimming at V came to 5 bases and at J to 14 bases, leaving 7 bases not matched to a gene. The length of the CDR3 is 12 residues. Germline V gives CDR1 SGHTA, CDR2 FQGNSA. CDR3 protein: CASSPPGQGKFF. CDR3 bases: TGTGCCAGCAGCCCGCCGGGACAGGGAAAGTTCTTC.